The sequence of this T cell receptor (beta chain) was determined in a study of T cells in Graves' hyperthyroidism and ophthalmopathy. Study overall: Pretreatment peripheral blood was obtained at initial diagnosis.

Only a few counts were recorded for this clonotype. Its antigen remains unidentified. General study points: The model made its ophthalmopathy prediction, and onset followed a median 6.5 months later. Separation of ophthalmopathy from stable hyperthyroidism was achieved by a 13 V-J model.

TCR beta CDR3 regions were amplified from RNA transcripts. The TCR CDR3 was amplified in a first-round RT-PCR using the HTBI primer set. TCRdb recomputed calls from the multiplex PCR reads with MiXCR, one row per CDR3 protein. The table records some 300,000 distinct CDR3 sequences, less than 20% of them present only once. The CDR3 has 14 residues. CDR1 and CDR2 from the germline V gene are SGDLS and YYNGEE. The V gene end was trimmed by 6 bases and the J gene end by 6 bases; junction bases not matched to a gene: 9. The chain carries TRBV9 and TRBJ2-1; TRBD2 agrees at 7 bases. Sequenced: blood. This TCR derives from a man in his fifties or sixties with Graves' ophthalmopathy. CDR3 region: CASTLAGPSNEQFF. The CDR3 DNA reads as TGTGCCAGCACCTTAGCGGGCCCTTCCAATGAGCAGTTCTTC.